This TCR beta chain was found in a study of blood T cells in healthy people across ages. Germline CDR1 reads SGHDT; CDR2 reads YYEEEE. This CDR3 has 15 amino acids. Trimming removed 3 bases from V and 2 bases from J; junction bases left unmatched: 3. Turning to this clonotype: Its antigen is not known.

Then a second PCR, running about 6 to 11 cycles, was carried out with a sample-barcoded 5' primer and a J-beta primer mix. TCRdb called the 5' RACE reads again in MiXCR, with one record for every CDR3 protein. The sample gives 920,000 or so distinct CDR3 sequences, roughly 45% of which show up once; around 18% is in the top ten. Study-wide findings and caveats: Age showed a roughly linear inverse relationship with TCR beta diversity per million T cells.

This clonotype was sampled from a woman aged 60-75 years in good health. The rearrangement links TRBV5-6 to TRBJ2-2, with TRBD2 identical over 8 bases. The sequencing input was blood. The CDR3 region is CASSSLAVNTGELFF. The CDR3 DNA is TGTGCCAGCAGCTCACTAGCGGTCAACACCGGGGAGCTGTTTTTT.